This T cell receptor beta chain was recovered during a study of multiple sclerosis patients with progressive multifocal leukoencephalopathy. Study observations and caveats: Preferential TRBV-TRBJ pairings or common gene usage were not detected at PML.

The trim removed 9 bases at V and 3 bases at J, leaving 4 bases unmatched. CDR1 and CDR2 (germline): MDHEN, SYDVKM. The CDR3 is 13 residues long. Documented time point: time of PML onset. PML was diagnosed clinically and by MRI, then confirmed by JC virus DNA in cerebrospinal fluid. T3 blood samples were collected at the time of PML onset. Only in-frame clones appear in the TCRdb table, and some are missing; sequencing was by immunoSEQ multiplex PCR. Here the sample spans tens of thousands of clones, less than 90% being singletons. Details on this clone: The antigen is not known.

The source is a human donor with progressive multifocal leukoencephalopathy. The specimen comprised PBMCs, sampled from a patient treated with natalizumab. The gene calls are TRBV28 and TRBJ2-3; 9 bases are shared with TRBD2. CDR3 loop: CASGLATTDTQYF. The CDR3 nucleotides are TGTGCCAGTGGACTAGCGACTACAGATACGCAGTATTTT.